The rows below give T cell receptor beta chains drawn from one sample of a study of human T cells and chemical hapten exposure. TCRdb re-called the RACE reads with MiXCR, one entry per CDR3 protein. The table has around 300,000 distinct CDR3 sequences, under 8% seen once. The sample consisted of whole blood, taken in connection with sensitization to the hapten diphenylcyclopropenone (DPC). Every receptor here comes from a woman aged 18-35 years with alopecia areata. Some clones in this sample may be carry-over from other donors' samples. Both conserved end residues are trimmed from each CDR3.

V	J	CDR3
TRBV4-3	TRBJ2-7	ASSQDPLAAEQY
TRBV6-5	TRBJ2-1	ASSATWAGGDNEQF
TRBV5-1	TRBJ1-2	ASSPMISLYGYT
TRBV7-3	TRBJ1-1	ASSRNRDTEAF
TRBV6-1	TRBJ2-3	ASSEHTRAAFVADTQY
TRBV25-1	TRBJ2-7	ASSAREQY
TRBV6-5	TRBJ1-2	ASSLTGGATNYGYT
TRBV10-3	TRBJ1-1	AISVGSGNTEAF
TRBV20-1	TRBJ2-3	SAQGSFTDTQY
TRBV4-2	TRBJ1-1	ASSQAGINTEAF
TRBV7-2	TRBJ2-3	ASSGGDTLTDTQY
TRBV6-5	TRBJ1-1	ASSSIQGTFTEAF
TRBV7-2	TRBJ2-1	ASSLEPLGGSYNEQF
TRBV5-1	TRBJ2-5	ASSLDPGTAETQY
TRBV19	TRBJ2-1	ASSMGRSSKRGYNEQF
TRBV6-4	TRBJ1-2	ASSMTFGGSYGYT
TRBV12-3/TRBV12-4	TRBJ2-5	ASSFPLVFEGARETQY
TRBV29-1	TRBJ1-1	SVEVQERTEAF
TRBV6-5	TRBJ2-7	ASSYSRVHEQY
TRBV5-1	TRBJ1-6	ASSPGTGNAPLH
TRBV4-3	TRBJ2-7	ASSQRRGISEQY
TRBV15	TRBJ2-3	ATPNTQY
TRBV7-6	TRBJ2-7	ASSPGQYSYEQY
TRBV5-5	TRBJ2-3	ASSSLGGPTDTQY
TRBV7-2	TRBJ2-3	ASSLQFSTDTQY
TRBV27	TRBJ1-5	ASSRIGTGGRSNQPQH
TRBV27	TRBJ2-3	ASSLSVGAADTQY
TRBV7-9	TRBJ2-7	ASSSDPSLGYEQY
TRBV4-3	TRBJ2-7	ASSHLTGEPTEQY